A single T cell receptor (beta chain) is shown here with its context. The data derive from a study of CD8 T cells in ankylosing spondylitis. V shed 8 bases and J shed 4 bases, with 15 bases lying between them. There are 14 residues in the CDR3. CDR1 is MGHDK, CDR2 SYGVNS, per germline. TCRdb redid the calling of the 5' RACE reads with MiXCR, one entry per CDR3 protein. The sample lists roughly 170,000 distinct CDR3 sequences, approximately 9.9% seen once, with more than 12% in the top ten. This TCR was sampled from a female donor with ankylosing spondylitis or in good health (not recorded which). Sequenced: blood, either unsorted or a sorted T cell fraction (not recorded which). The chain links TRBV25-1 to TRBJ1-5; D perhaps matches TRBD1 (5 bases). The CDR3 here is CASGGPGPNQPQHF. Here the CDR3 DNA reads TGTGCCAGCGGGGGACCGGGACCTAATCAGCCCCAGCATTTT.